These 7 T cell receptor beta chains share one sample of origin, sequenced in a study of T-cell memory formation after mild COVID-19. TCRdb recomputed calls from the 5' RACE reads with MiXCR, one row per CDR3 protein. This table holds hundreds of thousands of distinct CDR3 sequences, around a quarter found once. Sequenced: PBMCs or a T cell subset sorted from them (not recorded which). These receptors all stem from an adult woman who had mild COVID-19 (a few samples of this study predate the infection). Cell type and time point are not known.

The chain carries TRBV7-9 and TRBJ2-7; possible D gene TRBD2, 6 bases. This CDR3 has 15 residues. Germline V gives CDR1 SEHNR, CDR2 FQNEAQ (reference sequence). V lost 6 bases to trimming and J lost 2 bases, with 17 bases between them. CDR3 protein: CASSGGGQGPYEQYF. CDR3 DNA: TGTGCCAGCAGTGGGGGAGGTCAGGGACCCTACGAGCAGTACTTC.

This clonotype was detected only a few times. The V gene is TRBV24-1, the J gene TRBJ1-3; no reliable D call. CDR1 is KGHDR and CDR2 is SFDVKD in the germline V gene. CDR3 size: 15 residues. V lost 2 bases and J lost 0, with 7 bases in between. The DNA of the CDR3 is TGTGCCACCAGTGATTCCCGGGTCTCTGGAAACACCATATATTTT. Translated: CATSDSRVSGNTIYF.

This clonotype has only a few counts. This chain connects TRBV20-1 to TRBJ1-6; D is possibly TRBD1 (5 bases). The CDR3 totals 13 residues. Germline V lookup: CDR1 DFQATT, CDR2 SNEGSKA (reference sequence). V gave up 2 bases and J gave up 4 bases, with 6 bases separating them. Here the CDR3 reads CSARQGYNSPLHF. The CDR3 DNA reads TGCAGTGCTAGACAGGGATATAATTCACCCCTCCACTTT.

The genes are TRBV6-2 or TRBV6-3 and TRBJ2-7; 10 bases map to TRBD1. Germline assignment: CDR1 MNHEY and CDR2 SVGEGT. This CDR3 spans 14 amino acids. V shed 6 bases and J 7 bases; nucleotides not matched to a gene: 9. As DNA, the CDR3 is TGTGCCAGCAGGGCCTCCGGGACAGGGGCAGAGCAGTACTTC. Its protein product is CASRASGTGAEQYF.

The chain carries TRBV19 and TRBJ1-6, with a tentative D call TRBD1 (5 bases). Germline V gene lookup returns CDR1 LNHDA and CDR2 SQIVND (reference sequence). V was cut by 6 bases and J by 5 bases, with 20 bases left in between. The CDR3 is 17 amino acids. CDR3 nucleotide sequence: TGTGCCAGTAGCATCGTTTGGGGGTCCGTTGATAATTCACCCCTCCACTTT. Protein product: CASSIVWGSVDNSPLHF.

The chain uses TRBV24-1 and TRBJ2-1, with TRBD2 matching over 10 bases. This CDR3 contains 15 residues. With 3 bases clipped from V and 10 bases from J, the junction kept 8 bases outside the gene matches. The germline gives CDR1 KGHDR, CDR2 SFDVKD. The CDR3 reads CATSDTSGTQGEQFF. CDR3 DNA sequence: TGTGCCACCAGTGATACTAGCGGGACCCAGGGAGAGCAGTTCTTC.

This clonotype was seen more than once but under ten times. The chain joins TRBV12-3 or TRBV12-4 to TRBJ1-2; tentative D call: TRBD1 (5 bases). The CDR3 runs to 17 residues. V lost 4 bases and J 6 bases, leaving 24 bases between the germline ends. The CDR3 DNA reads TGTGCCAGCAGTTCGGCTTTCACAGGTCCCTCAGGCGATGGCTACACCTTC. Translation: CASSSAFTGPSGDGYTF.